One sample yielded the 30 T cell receptor beta chains listed below, sequenced in a study of blood T cell repertoires in COVID-19. The protocol was immunoSEQ multiplex PCR, while the TCRdb copy is restricted to in-frame clones and leaves out a portion. The sample includes fewer than 250,000 clones, approximately 82% of them seen just once. Material: peripheral blood. Source of these receptors: a woman aged 80 or over with acute or convalescent COVID-19.

This rearrangement joins TRBV18 to TRBJ2-1; 9 nucleotides align to TRBD1. The V gene's germline CDR1 is KGHSH and CDR2 LQKENI. The V and J ends lost 1 base and 6 bases, in that order; junction bases with no gene match: 10. CDR3 length: 17 residues. The CDR3 region is CASSPLKGDRARNEQFF. CDR3 DNA sequence: TGTGCCAGCTCACCACTTAAAGGGGACAGGGCTCGCAATGAGCAGTTCTTC.

The chain uses TRBV5-4 and TRBJ1-2; the D gene is possibly TRBD1 (5 bases). Trimming stripped 0 bases from V and 8 bases from J, with 17 bases between. CDR3 length: 15 residues. Germline CDR1 reads SGHNT; CDR2 reads YYREEE (reference sequence). CDR3 sequence: CASSLARGGVRGYTF. CDR3 nucleotides: TGTGCCAGCAGCTTGGCGCGGGGGGGAGTTAGGGGCTACACCTTC.

The chain joins TRBV5-4 to TRBJ2-7, with TRBD2 matching over 15 bases. In germline, CDR1 is SGHNT, CDR2 YYREEE (reference sequence). The V and J ends lost 5 bases and 4 bases, in that order; junction bases with no gene match: 7. The CDR3 loop spans 16 amino acids. For the CDR3, the DNA is TGTGCCAGCAGACTCGGACTAGCGGGAGGGAATTACGAGCAGTACTTC. Translation: CASRLGLAGGNYEQYF.

This clone was counted at least ten times. J is TRBJ1-1 and V is TRBV4-2; D is unclear. Germline loops: CDR1 LGHNA, CDR2 YNFKEQ. CDR3 length: 16 residues. Deletions cut 4 bases from V and 2 bases from J, with 17 bases between. CDR3 DNA: TGTGCCAGCAGCCTGACTCCTTCGATCGGCAACACTGAAGCTTTCTTT. It is translated as CASSLTPSIGNTEAFF.

The chain carries TRBV3-1 (or the pseudogene TRBV3-2) and TRBJ1-1; maybe TRBD1 (5 bases). The CDR3 covers 13 residues. In germline, CDR1 is LGHDT, CDR2 YNNKEL (reference sequence). V lost 7 bases, J lost 7 bases, and 16 bases lay in between. CDR3 loop: CASTLGQALEAFF. The CDR3 region has the DNA TGTGCCAGCACCCTGGGGCAGGCGCTTGAAGCTTTCTTT.

J is TRBJ2-1 and V is TRBV27; 7 bases line up with TRBD1. Trimming removed 10 bases from V and 7 bases from J; junction bases left unmatched: 13. Germline assignment: CDR1 MNHEY and CDR2 SMNVEV (reference sequence). The CDR3 runs 14 residues. DNA of the CDR3: TGTGCCACCATCGTTACAGGGGATAAGAATGAGCAGTTCTTC. This translates into CATIVTGDKNEQFF.

V is TRBV7-2 and J is TRBJ2-7; 13 bases are a match to TRBD2. The CDR3 spans 18 residues. CDR1 SGHTA and CDR2 FQGNSA come from the germline V gene. The V and J ends lost 0 bases and 4 bases, in that order; junction bases with no gene match: 9. The CDR3 is CASSLAGGLAGARYEQYF. The CDR3 region has the DNA TGTGCCAGCAGCTTAGCCGGAGGACTAGCGGGGGCCCGTTACGAGCAGTACTTC.

This clone has ten or more counts. This chain connects TRBV4-1 to TRBJ1-4; D perhaps matches TRBD1 (5 bases). V was cut by 3 bases and J by 5 bases, with 13 bases left in between. The CDR3 is 15 amino acids. CDR1 and CDR2 from the germline V gene are MGHRA and YSYEKL. The CDR3 protein is CASSQSGRENEKLFF. Written as DNA, the CDR3 is TGCGCCAGCAGCCAGTCAGGGAGGGAAAATGAAAAACTGTTTTTT.

V usage is TRBV2 and J usage is TRBJ1-4; possible D gene TRBD1, 6 bases. The CDR3 spans 16 residues. The V end lost 6 bases, the J end lost 0 bases, and 14 bases lay between the germline ends. Germline V gene data show CDR1 as SNHLY and CDR2 as FYNNEI. The CDR3 DNA reads as TGTGCCAGCAGCGCCGGGACAACTGCAACTAATGAAAAACTGTTTTTT. This sequence encodes CASSAGTTATNEKLFF.

J is TRBJ2-7 and V is TRBV7-2; TRBD1 matches at 7 bases. This CDR3 comprises 14 residues. V trimming: 5 bases; J trimming: 0 bases; junction bases outside the gene matches: 4. Per the germline V gene, CDR1 is SGHTA and CDR2 is FQGNSA. The CDR3 DNA sequence: TGTGCCAGCAGCGTCGACAGGGCCTCCTACGAGCAGTACTTC. Translated: CASSVDRASYEQYF.

As DNA, the CDR3 is TGTGCCAGCAGTTTCTGGGACAGTGTGACTGAAGCTTTCTTT. Its protein product is CASSFWDSVTEAFF. The chain couples TRBV28 to TRBJ1-1; 7 nucleotides align to TRBD1. The CDR3 length is 14 residues. The germline V gene has CDR1 MDHEN and CDR2 SYDVKM. Trimming at V came to 3 bases and at J to 5 bases, leaving 6 bases not matched to a gene.

V is TRBV29-1 and J is TRBJ2-1; perhaps TRBD1 as D (6 bases). CDR3 size: 15 residues. The germline gives CDR1 SQVTM, CDR2 ANQGSEA. V was cut by 6 bases and J by 0 bases, with 15 bases left in between. The CDR3 here is CSVVQGPSSYNEQFF. CDR3 DNA sequence: TGCAGCGTCGTACAGGGTCCCAGCTCCTACAATGAGCAGTTCTTC.

The rearrangement links TRBV28 to TRBJ2-7, with TRBD2 as a possible D gene (6 bases). The CDR3 covers 13 residues. Trimming removed 1 base at V and 3 bases at J, with 7 bases between. The germline CDR1 and CDR2 sequences are MDHEN and SYDVKM. The CDR3 sequence is CASSLSSDYEQYF. DNA for the CDR3: TGTGCCAGCAGTTTATCTAGCGACTACGAGCAGTACTTC.

V and J are TRBV5-1 and TRBJ2-3; perhaps TRBD1 as D (6 bases). The V end lost 3 bases, the J end lost 4 bases, and 15 bases lay between the germline ends. The CDR3 has 15 amino acids. CDR1 SGHRS and CDR2 YFSETQ come from the germline V gene. The CDR3 here is CASSSGTPGADTQYF. The CDR3 nucleotides are TGCGCCAGCAGCTCCGGGACACCAGGTGCAGATACGCAGTATTTT.

The chain carries TRBV6-6 and TRBJ1-1, with D unresolved. CDR3 length: 13 residues. V was clipped by 6 bases and J by 4 bases, with 12 bases between them. Germline V gene sequence: CDR1 MNHNY, CDR2 SVGAGI (reference sequence). CDR3 amino acids: CASRTNAGTEAFF. In DNA, the CDR3 is TGTGCCAGCAGGACAAATGCGGGCACTGAAGCTTTCTTT.

This clone was seen a few times. The chain joins TRBV7-8 to TRBJ2-2; D uncertain. V was trimmed by 0 bases and J by 6 bases, leaving 5 bases between them. This CDR3 is built from 13 residues. Germline CDR1 and CDR2: SGHVS and FQNEAQ. The CDR3 region has the DNA TGTGCCAGCAGCTTAGCGGGCTCCGGGGAGCTGTTTTTT. This gives the protein CASSLAGSGELFF.

This clone was picked up one time. CDR3 protein: CASSQDLRTGAQSEQFF. In nucleotides, the CDR3 is TGTGCCAGCAGCCAAGATTTAAGGACAGGAGCTCAGAGTGAGCAGTTCTTC. The chain joins TRBV4-2 to TRBJ2-1, with 7 nucleotides matching TRBD1. The length of the CDR3 is 17 residues. The germline gives CDR1 LGHNA, CDR2 YNFKEQ. Germline trimming cut 0 bases from V and 9 bases from J; bases unmatched to any gene: 14.

The chain joins TRBV28 to TRBJ1-2, with unresolved D. The ends were cut back, 3 bases at V and 4 bases at J, with 9 bases in the middle. In germline, CDR1 is MDHEN, CDR2 SYDVKM. This CDR3 has 13 amino acids. The CDR3 protein is CASSFDRAYGYTF. CDR3 coding DNA: TGTGCCAGCAGTTTCGATAGAGCCTATGGCTACACCTTC.

This chain connects TRBV19 to TRBJ1-5; maybe TRBD1 (6 bases). Looked up from germline, CDR1 is LNHDA and CDR2 is SQIVND (reference sequence). The germline V and J ends were trimmed by 10 bases and 5 bases, with 18 bases remaining between them. The CDR3 totals 14 residues. The CDR3 sequence: CATHSGDTYQPQHF. The CDR3 bases are TGTGCCACTCACTCAGGGGACACTTATCAGCCCCAGCATTTT.

The chain recombines TRBV9 with TRBJ1-3; 8 positions match TRBD1. CDR1 is SGDLS and CDR2 is YYNGEE in the germline V gene. The CDR3 spans 16 residues. J was trimmed by 0 bases and V by 4 bases; bases with no gene match: 6. DNA of the CDR3: TGTGCCAGCAGCCCAGGACAGGGAACCTCTGGAAACACCATATATTTT. It is translated as CASSPGQGTSGNTIYF.

This chain links TRBV7-8 with TRBJ1-1; no firm D call. The CDR3 loop spans 13 amino acids. Looked up from germline, CDR1 is SGHVS and CDR2 is FQNEAQ. V lost 5 bases to trimming and J lost 4 bases, with 11 bases between them. The CDR3, as DNA: TGTGCCAGCAGCCGAGAACTTGGCACTGAAGCTTTCTTT. Translation gives CASSRELGTEAFF. Full variable domain (rest looked up from reference TRBV7-8 and TRBJ1-1): GAGVSQSPRYKVAKRGQDVALRCDPISGHVSLFWYQQALGQGPEFLTYFQNEAQLDKSGLPSDRFFAERPEGSVSTLKIQRTQQEDSAVYLCASSRELGTEAFFGQGTRLTVV.

The chain combines TRBV2 with TRBJ1-3; D is uncertain. Trimming left V 7 bases short and J 6 bases short, with 4 bases between. The germline V gene encodes CDR1 SNHLY and CDR2 FYNNEI. The length of the CDR3 is 10 residues. The CDR3 protein is CASKANTIYF. CDR3 DNA: TGTGCCAGCAAAGCAAACACCATATATTTT. Variable domain in full (rest from reference TRBV2 and TRBJ1-3): EPEVTQTPSHQVTQMGQEVILRCVPISNHLYFYWYRQILGQKVEFLVSFYNNEISEKSEIFDDQFSVERPDGSNFTLKIRSTKLEDSAMYFCASKANTIYFGEGSWLTVV.

The V and J genes are TRBV5-4 and TRBJ1-1; 7 nucleotides match TRBD1. The trim removed 6 bases at V and 2 bases at J, leaving 7 bases unmatched. CDR1 is SGHNT, CDR2 YYREEE, per germline (reference sequence). The CDR3 runs to 14 residues. In DNA form, the CDR3 reads TGTGCCAGCACCTCGACAGGGAGCAACACTGAAGCTTTCTTT. It yields the protein CASTSTGSNTEAFF.

To note about this clone: This sample also contains other DNA sequences that code for the same CDR3. The chain joins TRBV5-1 to TRBJ1-3; TRBD1 is a possible D gene (5 bases). CDR1 and CDR2 (germline): SGHRS, YFSETQ. This CDR3 contains 14 residues. Deletions cut 5 bases from V and 0 bases from J, with 9 bases between. The CDR3 region is CASSGGNSGNTIYF. CDR3 sequence (DNA): TGCGCCAGCAGTGGGGGGAACTCTGGAAACACCATATATTTT.

V usage is TRBV14 and J usage is TRBJ2-2, with 9 bases that match TRBD2. Germline V lookup: CDR1 SGHDN, CDR2 FVKESK. The CDR3 runs to 20 residues. V was clipped by 0 bases and J by 5 bases; unmatched bases: 16. CDR3 nucleotides: TGTGCCAGCAGCCAAGAGTTATCGAGTATCCTAGCGGGATTGACCGGGGAGCTGTTTTTT. It translates to CASSQELSSILAGLTGELFF.

In DNA, the CDR3 is TGTGCCAGCTCACGTAGACAGGGCCGGGAGACCCAGTACTTC. Translated, it gives CASSRRQGRETQYF. V usage is TRBV18 and J usage is TRBJ2-5; 7 positions agree with TRBD1. This CDR3 has 14 residues. Germline values: CDR1 KGHSH, CDR2 LQKENI. V lost 4 bases to trimming and J lost 5 bases; unmatched junction nucleotides: 7.

V is TRBV7-3 and J is TRBJ2-2, with D perhaps matching TRBD1 (6 bases). Germline CDR1 and CDR2: SGHTA and FQGTGA. The CDR3 sequence is 14 residues long. The ends were cut back, 5 bases at V and 5 bases at J, with 12 bases in the middle. CDR3 in amino acids: CASSIQGSTGELFF. CDR3 DNA: TGTGCCAGCAGCATACAGGGATCTACCGGGGAGCTGTTTTTT.

This clone appeared a few times. This chain connects TRBV7-3 to TRBJ1-1, with 9 bases identical to TRBD1. This CDR3 has 17 residues. J gave up 4 bases and V 2 bases, and 11 bases lay outside the gene matches. Germline V gene data show CDR1 as SGHTA and CDR2 as FQGTGA. The CDR3 protein is CASSLYPLGQGSTEAFF. The CDR3 DNA follows: TGTGCCAGCAGCTTATACCCCTTGGGACAGGGCAGCACTGAAGCTTTCTTT.

The chain joins TRBV18 to TRBJ2-5; possibly TRBD1 for D (5 bases). There are 14 residues in the CDR3. The V end lost 0 bases, the J end lost 6 bases, and 11 bases lay between the germline ends. Germline-derived CDR1 and CDR2 are KGHSH and LQKENI. The CDR3 reads CASSPPSGLKTQYF. CDR3 nucleotide sequence: TGTGCCAGCTCACCACCATCAGGGCTAAAGACCCAGTACTTC.

This chain connects TRBV7-8 to TRBJ2-7, with a tentative D call TRBD1 (6 bases). CDR1 is SGHVS, CDR2 FQNEAQ, per germline. The CDR3 has 14 amino acids. V lost 4 bases, J lost 1 base, and 11 bases lay in between. The CDR3 DNA follows: TGTGCCAGCAGCTCCGACAGGTATTCCTACGAGCAGTACTTC. It translates to CASSSDRYSYEQYF. Complete variable domain (other parts from reference TRBV7-8 and TRBJ2-7): GAGVSQSPRYKVAKRGQDVALRCDPISGHVSLFWYQQALGQGPEFLTYFQNEAQLDKSGLPSDRFFAERPEGSVSTLKIQRTQQEDSAVYLCASSSDRYSYEQYFGPGTRLTVT.